Listed here are 18 T cell receptor beta chains from one sample, sequenced in a study of T-cell memory formation after mild COVID-19. TCRdb itself ran the 5' RACE reads through MiXCR, one entry per CDR3 protein. The profile shows 240,000 or so distinct CDR3 sequences, 8% to 9.5% of them singletons. The sample taken for sequencing was PBMCs or a T cell subset sorted from them (not recorded which). The receptors originated from a man aged 18 to 30 who had mild COVID-19 (a few samples of this study predate the infection). Cell type and time point are not known.

This clonotype was recorded at least ten times. The V gene is TRBV20-1, the J gene TRBJ1-1, with D perhaps matching TRBD1 (5 bases). Per the germline V gene, CDR1 is DFQATT and CDR2 is SNEGSKA (reference sequence). The V end lost 6 bases, the J end lost 3 bases, and 11 bases lay between the germline ends. This CDR3 region has 12 residues. This chain's CDR3 is CSATGTYTEAFF. CDR3 sequence (DNA): TGCAGTGCAACGGGGACGTACACTGAAGCTTTCTTT.

Ten or more counts support this clonotype. The chain is built from TRBV27 and TRBJ2-7; 8 nucleotides match TRBD1. The CDR3 spans 14 residues. Germline V CDR1 and CDR2: MNHEY, SMNVEV (reference sequence). The trim removed 5 bases at V and 6 bases at J, leaving 9 bases unmatched. The CDR3 loop reads CASSRRQGLGEQYV. CDR3 in DNA: TGTGCCAGCAGTCGCCGACAGGGGCTTGGCGAGCAGTACGTC.

This clonotype was detected a few times. The chain combines TRBV7-2 with TRBJ2-5, with 10 bases that match TRBD1. The germline gives CDR1 SGHTA, CDR2 FQGNSA. Trimming removed 4 bases from V and 7 bases from J; junction bases left unmatched: 6. The CDR3 is made up of 14 amino acids. This CDR3 is CASSSDRGRSTQYF. The CDR3 DNA is TGTGCCAGCAGCTCCGACAGGGGGCGATCGACCCAGTACTTC.

The sample holds many counts of this clonotype. CDR3 sequence reads: CASSQTGNSGNTIYF. CDR3 bases: TGTGCCAGCAGCCAAACAGGAAACTCTGGAAACACCATATATTTT. The chain recombines TRBV5-5 with TRBJ1-3; tentative D call: TRBD1 (5 bases). The CDR3 runs 15 residues. V shed 4 bases and J shed 0 bases, with 11 bases lying between them. Germline V gene lookup returns CDR1 SGHKS and CDR2 YYEKEE (reference sequence).

V is TRBV4-3 and J is TRBJ2-4; the D gene could be TRBD1 or TRBD2 (5 bases each). The germline CDR1 and CDR2 sequences are LGHNA and YSLEER. V was trimmed by 0 bases and J by 7 bases, leaving 7 bases between them. The CDR3 extends over 13 amino acids. The CDR3 coding sequence is TGCGCCAGCAGCCAAGATTGGGGGAACATTCAGTACTTC. The encoded protein is CASSQDWGNIQYF.

In its sample, this clonotype was seen many times. In DNA, the CDR3 is TGTGCCAGCACCCGAGGGGGGACAGGGGCGATGAACACTGAAGCTTTCTTT. Protein product: CASTRGGTGAMNTEAFF. The J gene is TRBJ1-1, the V gene TRBV12-3 or TRBV12-4, with TRBD1 matching 10 bases. The CDR3 length is 17 residues. The V gene end was trimmed by 7 bases and the J gene end by 0 bases; junction bases not matched to a gene: 11.

This chain uses TRBV10-3 with TRBJ2-3; D remains unclear. The germline gives CDR1 ENHRY, CDR2 SYGVKD. This CDR3 comprises 12 residues. The V end lost 11 bases, the J end lost 0 bases, and 9 bases lay between the germline ends. Here the CDR3 reads CAASPSTDTQYF. CDR3 DNA sequence: TGTGCCGCCTCCCCTAGCACAGATACGCAGTATTTT.

The chain employs TRBV7-9 and TRBJ2-5, with D perhaps given as TRBD1 or TRBD2 (5 bases each). Germline CDR1 reads SEHNR; CDR2 reads FQNEAQ (reference sequence). V lost 5 bases, J lost 4 bases, and 17 bases lay in between. The CDR3 extends over 15 amino acids. In DNA, the CDR3 is TGTGCCAGCAGCCCCGGGACCCTGATCGGAGAGACCCAGTACTTC. Its translation: CASSPGTLIGETQYF.

This clonotype was detected ten times or more. The chain joins TRBV7-2 to TRBJ2-5; D not certain. Per germline, CDR1 SGHTA and CDR2 FQGNSA. This CDR3 spans 14 amino acids. V dropped 2 bases and J dropped 2 bases, with 9 bases sitting between them. CDR3 bases: TGTGCCAGCAGCTTAAGGCCAGTACAAGAGACCCAGTACTTC. Its translation: CASSLRPVQETQYF.

The V call is TRBV12-3 or TRBV12-4, the J call TRBJ1-2; TRBD1 matches 11 bases. This CDR3 is built from 15 residues. Germline trimming cut 6 bases from V and 4 bases from J; bases unmatched to any gene: 7. The CDR3 DNA is TGTGCCAGCAGGCCCTCCGGGACAGGGGGCTATGGCTACACCTTC. Protein sequence: CASRPSGTGGYGYTF.

This clonotype occurred a few times. This chain links TRBV5-1 with TRBJ2-7; D gene uncertain. Germline loops: CDR1 SGHRS, CDR2 YFSETQ. V lost 4 bases and J lost 1, with 9 bases in between. The CDR3 consists of 13 residues. The chain's CDR3 is CASSLWTSYEQYF. The CDR3 nucleotides are TGCGCCAGCAGCCTTTGGACGTCCTACGAGCAGTACTTC.

This clonotype was observed at least ten times. V and J are TRBV11-2 and TRBJ2-1, with TRBD1 as a possible D gene (6 bases). CDR3 length: 13 residues. Germline loops: CDR1 SGHAT, CDR2 FQNNGV. The V end was cut by 7 bases, the J end by 4 bases, with 11 bases between. The CDR3 DNA sequence: TGTGCCAGCATAAAAGGGGGATACAATGAGCAGTTCTTC. Translation: CASIKGGYNEQFF.

J is TRBJ2-5 and V is TRBV11-2; 14 bases fit TRBD2. This CDR3 comprises 17 residues. The V segment lost 3 bases and the J segment 1 base; nucleotides outside the gene matches: 4. Germline V CDR1 and CDR2: SGHAT, FQNNGV. The CDR3 reads CASSLGTSGGAQETQYF. CDR3 DNA sequence: TGTGCCAGCAGCTTGGGGACTAGCGGGGGAGCCCAAGAGACCCAGTACTTC.

J is TRBJ2-5 and V is TRBV5-4; TRBD2 might be the D (6 bases). CDR1 SGHNT and CDR2 YYREEE come from the germline V gene (reference sequence). V was trimmed by 3 bases and J by 6 bases, leaving 15 bases between them. The CDR3 sequence is 14 residues long. The CDR3 bases are TGTGCCAGCAGCTCGCGGGGCGGACTCCAGACCCAGTACTTC. This translates into CASSSRGGLQTQYF. Variable domain in full (rest from reference TRBV5-4 and TRBJ2-5): ETGVTQSPTHLIKTRGQQVTLRCSSQSGHNTVSWYQQALGQGPQFIFQYYREEENGRGNFPPRFSGLQFPNYSSELNVNALELDDSALYLCASSSRGGLQTQYFGPGTRLLVL.

This clonotype occurred a few times. The chain joins TRBV7-9 to TRBJ1-4; D gene ambiguous. Trimming cost V 5 bases and J 4 bases, with 20 bases left between them. Germline lookup yields CDR1 SEHNR and CDR2 FQNEAQ (reference sequence). There are 17 residues in the CDR3. The CDR3 sequence is CASSPRPVDFGNEKLFF. The CDR3 nucleotides are TGTGCCAGCAGCCCTCGGCCTGTGGATTTTGGTAATGAAAAACTGTTTTTT.

The table lists this clonotype with many counts. The rearrangement joins TRBV4-2 to TRBJ2-1, with TRBD2 identical over 10 bases. This CDR3 comprises 15 residues. V lost 7 bases, J lost 4 bases, and 7 bases stayed unmatched. Germline V gene data show CDR1 as LGHNA and CDR2 as YNFKEQ. CDR3 bases: TGTGCCAGCACCCCTAGCGGGGGCCAATACAATGAGCAGTTCTTC. It yields the protein CASTPSGGQYNEQFF.

There are a few counts of this clonotype. This sequence joins TRBV27 and TRBJ2-6; D unclear. Germline V gives CDR1 MNHEY, CDR2 SMNVEV (reference sequence). The CDR3 runs to 17 residues. Trimming left V 2 bases short and J 0 bases short, with 11 bases between. CDR3 amino acids: CASSLTPFGSGANVLTF. The DNA for the CDR3 is TGTGCCAGCAGTTTAACCCCGTTTGGCTCTGGGGCCAACGTCCTGACTTTC.

This clonotype was picked up many times. The chain is built from TRBV11-2 and TRBJ2-3, with 8 bases identical to TRBD2. V shed 5 bases and J 4 bases; nucleotides not matched to a gene: 5. The CDR3 totals 14 residues. Germline CDR1 is SGHAT and CDR2 is FQNNGV. The DNA of the CDR3 is TGTGCCAGCAGCCCAAGCGGGGGTGCAGATACGCAGTATTTT. Translated: CASSPSGGADTQYF.